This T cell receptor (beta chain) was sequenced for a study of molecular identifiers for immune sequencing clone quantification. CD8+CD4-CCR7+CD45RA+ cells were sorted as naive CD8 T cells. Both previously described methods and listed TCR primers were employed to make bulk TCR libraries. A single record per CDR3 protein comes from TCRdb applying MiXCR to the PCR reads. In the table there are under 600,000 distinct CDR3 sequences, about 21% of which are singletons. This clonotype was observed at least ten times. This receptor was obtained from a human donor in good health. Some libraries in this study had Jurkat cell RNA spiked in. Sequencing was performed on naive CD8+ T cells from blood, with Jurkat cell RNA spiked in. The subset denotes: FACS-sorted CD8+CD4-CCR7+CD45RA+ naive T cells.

CDR3 nucleotide sequence: TGTGCCAGCAGCATCGGGACCAGTCTAGTCAACGAGCAGTACTTC. Translating gives CASSIGTSLVNEQYF. This rearrangement joins TRBV14 to TRBJ2-7; either TRBD1 or TRBD2 may fit D (5 bases each). The CDR3 is 15 amino acids. Trimming removed 5 bases from V and 5 bases from J, with 19 bases in between. In germline, CDR1 is SGHDN, CDR2 FVKESK.